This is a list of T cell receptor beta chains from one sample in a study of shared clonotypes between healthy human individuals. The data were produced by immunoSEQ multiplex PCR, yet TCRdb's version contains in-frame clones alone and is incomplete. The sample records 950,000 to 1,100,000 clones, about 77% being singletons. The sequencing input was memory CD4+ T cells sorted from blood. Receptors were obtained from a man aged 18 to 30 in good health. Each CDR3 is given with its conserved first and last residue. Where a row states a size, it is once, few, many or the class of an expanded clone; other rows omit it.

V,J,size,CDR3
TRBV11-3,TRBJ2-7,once,CASSAGGVNEQYF
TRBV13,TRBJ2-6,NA,CARSWLGGANVLTF
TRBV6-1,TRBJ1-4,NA,CASRDNRGGEKLFF
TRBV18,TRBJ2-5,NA,CASSPGAQETQYF
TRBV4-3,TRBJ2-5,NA,CASSQGSGRANQEAQYF
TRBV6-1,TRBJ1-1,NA,CASSEVTEAFF
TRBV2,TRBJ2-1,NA,CASGGLGNNEQFF
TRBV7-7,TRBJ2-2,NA,CASSVLTGAGELFF
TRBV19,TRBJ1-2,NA,CASQGDRANYGYTF
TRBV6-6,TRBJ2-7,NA,CASSLTYEQYF
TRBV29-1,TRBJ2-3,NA,CSVASSGGGMAQYF
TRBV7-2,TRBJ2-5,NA,CASSYQRGGQETQYF
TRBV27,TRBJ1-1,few,CASSSRGNTEAFF
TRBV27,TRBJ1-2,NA,CASSPDGNYGYTF
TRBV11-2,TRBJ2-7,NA,CASSFGWQNYEQYF
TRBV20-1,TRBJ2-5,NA,CSANAAETQYF
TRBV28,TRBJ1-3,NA,CASSLRRISGNTIYF
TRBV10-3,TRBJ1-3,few,CAISVGEHSGNTIYF
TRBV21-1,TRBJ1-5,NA,CASSNPRGDRAYSNQPQHF
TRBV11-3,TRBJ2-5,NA,CASSLGGRTRPETQYF
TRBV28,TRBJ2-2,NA,CASRRYGLSAGPGELFF
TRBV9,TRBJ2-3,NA,CASSVVWLASTDTQYF
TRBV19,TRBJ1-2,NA,CASSSSIYGYTF
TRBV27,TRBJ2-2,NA,CASSSGQGNTGELFF
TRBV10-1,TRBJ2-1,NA,CASSAGTASYNEQFF
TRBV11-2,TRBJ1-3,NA,CASSLGPSFSGNTIYF
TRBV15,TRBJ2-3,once,CATSSSSAGSRTDTQYF
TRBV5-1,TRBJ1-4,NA,CASSAGQGAANEKLFF
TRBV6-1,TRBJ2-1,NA,CASSEAWDRVMNEQFF
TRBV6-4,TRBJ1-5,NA,CASSPQGFNQPQHF
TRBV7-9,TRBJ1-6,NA,CASSLSTSGRYSPLHF
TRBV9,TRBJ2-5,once,CASSPRQGALETQYF
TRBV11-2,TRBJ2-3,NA,CASSFAGGTDTQYF
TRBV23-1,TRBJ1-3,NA,CASRGHFGNTIYF
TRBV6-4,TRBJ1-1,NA,CASSEQGNTEAFF
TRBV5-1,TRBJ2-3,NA,CASSLRGALKDTQYF
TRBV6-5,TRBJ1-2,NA,CASSYEARANYGYTF
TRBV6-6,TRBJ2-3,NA,CASTPRQDTQYF
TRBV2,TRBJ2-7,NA,CASSPTGTYEQYF
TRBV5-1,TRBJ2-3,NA,CASWETGIETDTQYF
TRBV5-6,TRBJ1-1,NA,CASSLPGADTEAFF
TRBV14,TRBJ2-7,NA,CASSQYSGETYEQYF
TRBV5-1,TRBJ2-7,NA,CASSPTGTGGSYEQYF
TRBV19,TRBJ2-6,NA,CASSLGDREAFHAF
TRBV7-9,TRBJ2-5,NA,CASSLGQGNGETQYF
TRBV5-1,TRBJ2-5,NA,CASSAGDSQETQYF
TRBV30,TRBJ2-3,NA,CAWSRGGESDTQYF
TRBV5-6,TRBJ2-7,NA,CASSLGLAGFYEQYF
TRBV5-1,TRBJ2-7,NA,CASSLLADNYEQYF
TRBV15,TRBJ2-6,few,CATSRVGGGSSGANVLTF
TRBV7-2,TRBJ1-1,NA,CASSLARVGSAEAFF
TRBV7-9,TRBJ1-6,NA,CASSLSGGNSPLHF
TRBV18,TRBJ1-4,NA,CASSPQGVEKLFF
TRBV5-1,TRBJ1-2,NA,CASSPLGQLNYGYTF
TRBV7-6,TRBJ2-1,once,CASSSQGPGAEQFF
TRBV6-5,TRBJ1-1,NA,CASSSSYQGFTEAFF
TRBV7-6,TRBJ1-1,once,CASSQYTTEAFF
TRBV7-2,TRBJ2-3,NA,CASSPWRLAGTTLPDTQYF
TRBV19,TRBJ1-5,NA,CASSMGRQVGGQPQHF